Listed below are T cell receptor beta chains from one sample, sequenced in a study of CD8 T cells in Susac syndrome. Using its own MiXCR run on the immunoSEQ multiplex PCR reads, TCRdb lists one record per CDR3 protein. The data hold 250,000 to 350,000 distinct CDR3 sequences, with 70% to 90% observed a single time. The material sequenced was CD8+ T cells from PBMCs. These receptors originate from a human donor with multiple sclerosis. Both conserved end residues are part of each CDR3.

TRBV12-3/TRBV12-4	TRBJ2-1	CASSLEGGTYNEQFF
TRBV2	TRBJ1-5	CASSEPGTGINQPQHF
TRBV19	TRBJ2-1	CASNRESHNEQFF
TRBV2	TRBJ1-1	CASSDADRDTEAFF
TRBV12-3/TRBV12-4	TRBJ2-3	CASSFAGGGDTQYF
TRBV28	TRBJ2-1	CASSPTSGTGGLKVFF
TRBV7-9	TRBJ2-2	CASSPSLVGLNTGELFF
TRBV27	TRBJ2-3	CASSLFAGTTDTQYF
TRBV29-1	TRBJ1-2	CSVDTGEHGYTF
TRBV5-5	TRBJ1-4	CASSFDSLNEKLFF
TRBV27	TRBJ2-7	CASSPGQRTYEQYF
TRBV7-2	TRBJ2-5	CASSLNKGWIQVQETQYF
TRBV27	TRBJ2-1	CASLGYNEQFF
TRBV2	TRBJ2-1	CASSASHSSSYNEQFF
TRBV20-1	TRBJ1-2	CSASYPEETYGYTF
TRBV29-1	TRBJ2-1	CSVDGNNNEQFF
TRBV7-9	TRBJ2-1	CASSLSGLAGAYNEQFF
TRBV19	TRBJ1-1	CASTMGKRGPEAFF
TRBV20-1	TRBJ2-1	CSPRTGTRFNEQFF
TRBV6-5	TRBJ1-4	CASSYSGTGQKLFF
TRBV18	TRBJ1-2	CASSLRADGYTF
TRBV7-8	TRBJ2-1	CASSPRLANEQFF
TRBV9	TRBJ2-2	CASSPRGLPGTGELFF
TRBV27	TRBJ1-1	CASGRMNTEAFF
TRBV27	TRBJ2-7	CASSSMFRDLIGEQYF
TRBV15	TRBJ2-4	CATSSPPVGHGNIQYF
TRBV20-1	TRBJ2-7	CSAALGLGRHYEQYF
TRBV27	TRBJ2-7	CASSFLTSRGEQYF
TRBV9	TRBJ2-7	CASSAGQLTSYEQYF
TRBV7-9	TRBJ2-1	CASSHGTSGSTGNEQFF
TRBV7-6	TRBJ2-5	CASSLKRGNQETQYF
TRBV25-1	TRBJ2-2	CATQGADTGELFF
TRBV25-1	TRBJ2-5	CAPSPPPGAQYF
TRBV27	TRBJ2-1	CASSLSPGTFLYNEQFF
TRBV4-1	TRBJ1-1	CASSQDLRVWVTEAFF
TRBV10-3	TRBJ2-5	CAISAEIAGETQYF
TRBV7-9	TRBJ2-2	CASLSGTNTGELFF
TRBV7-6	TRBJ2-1	CASSRDISSYNEQFF
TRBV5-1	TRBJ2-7	CASSPDGNSYEQYF
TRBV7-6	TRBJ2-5	CASSSGQGDF
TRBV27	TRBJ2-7	CASSFGQSYEQYF
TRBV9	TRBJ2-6	CASSAPPPSGANVLTF
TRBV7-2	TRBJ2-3	CASSLGTRGLAGLYF
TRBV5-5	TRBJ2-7	CASSLTAGVQAQYF